This T cell receptor (beta chain) was profiled in a study of breast tumors, draining lymph nodes, adjacent tissues. Study results and caveats: Tumor repertoires ranked between lymph nodes and nontumor tissue in diversity, with V and J gene preferences. Data fit most tumor T cells coming from lymph node, expanding in tumor. Compared with basal-like, luminal-like tumors shared significantly more repertoire with nontumor tissue.

The CDR3 sequence is 13 residues long. Germline-derived CDR1 and CDR2 are GTSNPN and SVGIG (reference sequence). V gave up 5 bases and J gave up 6 bases, with 13 bases separating them. This clonotype was detected only a few times. Its target is not known. Breast cancer patients provided tissue from their axillary draining lymph nodes. TCRdb redid the calling of the multiplex PCR reads with MiXCR, one entry per CDR3 protein. Among 200,000 to 250,000 distinct CDR3 sequences listed, nearly 35% were seen once. This receptor was obtained from a female donor with breast cancer. Some clones in this sample may be carry-over from other donors' samples. Sequencing was done on a sample of axillary lymph node tissue. This chain joins TRBV30 and TRBJ2-2; D is perhaps TRBD1 or TRBD2 (5 bases each). CDR3 residues: CAWDGGFAGELFF. The DNA of the CDR3 is TGTGCCTGGGATGGGGGTTTTGCCGGGGAGCTGTTTTTT.